The 25 T cell receptor beta chains in this list originate from one sample, sequenced in a study of beta chain features in type 1 diabetes. Overall study results and limits: Shortening of TCRB CDR3s, moderate but significant, appeared in all four CD4+ subsets of Type 1 diabetes patients.

TCRB transcripts that were expressed got sequenced, as all of the isolated RNA had been reverse transcribed. Libraries were prepared by immunoSEQ multiplex PCR; TCRdb keeps only in-frame clonotypes and omits some of them. The repertoire holds 600,000 to 750,000 clones, with under 15% as singletons. Their antigen targets remain unknown. What was sequenced was naive CD4+ T cells from blood. The receptors shown here come from a man aged 25-40 years with type 1 diabetes.

The V call is TRBV10-3, the J call TRBJ1-1, with D uncertain. CDR1 and CDR2 (germline): ENHRY, SYGVKD. This CDR3 spans 12 amino acids. Deletions cut 6 bases from V and 10 bases from J, with 15 bases between. CDR3 in amino acids: CAIRGPVGPAFF. The CDR3 DNA sequence: TGTGCCATCAGGGGTCCGGTAGGCCCAGCTTTCTTT.

This clone was seen a handful of times. J is TRBJ2-7 and V is TRBV29-1, with TRBD1 as a possible D gene (6 bases). The V end lost 0 bases, the J end lost 4 bases, and 13 bases lay between the germline ends. This CDR3 has 14 residues. CDR1 SQVTM and CDR2 ANQGSEA come from the germline V gene. The CDR3 region is CSVEDRTAPYEQYF. DNA for the CDR3: TGCAGCGTTGAAGATAGGACAGCCCCTTACGAGCAGTACTTC.

The table lists this clone with a few counts. V is TRBV9 and J is TRBJ2-2; D may be TRBD1 or TRBD2 (5 bases each). Germline loops: CDR1 SGDLS, CDR2 YYNGEE. There are 14 residues in the CDR3. V shed 5 bases and J shed 0 bases, with 8 bases lying between them. The CDR3, as DNA: TGTGCCAGCAGGGGACGTTCGAACACCGGGGAGCTGTTTTTT. Its translation: CASRGRSNTGELFF. The whole variable domain, remainder taken from reference TRBV9 and TRBJ2-2, is DSGVTQTPKHLITATGQRVTLRCSPRSGDLSVYWYQQSLDQGLQFLIQYYNGEERAKGNILERFSAQQFPDLHSELNLSSLELGDSALYFCASRGRSNTGELFFGEGSRLTVL.

The chain combines TRBV4-2 with TRBJ1-1; TRBD1 is a possible D gene (6 bases). The germline gives CDR1 LGHNA, CDR2 YNFKEQ. The CDR3 is 17 amino acids. Trimming left V 4 bases short and J 0 bases short, with 18 bases between. The DNA of the CDR3 is TGTGCCAGCAGCCTCCTCCCTGGTGGGGGGCTGAACACTGAAGCTTTCTTT. This encodes CASSLLPGGGLNTEAFF.

This clone was found a few times. V gene TRBV5-1 combines with J gene TRBJ2-2, with D uncertain. V lost 0 bases and J 5 bases, leaving 11 bases between the germline ends. CDR1 SGHRS and CDR2 YFSETQ come from the germline V gene. The CDR3 loop spans 15 amino acids. CDR3 residues: CASSLASQKTGELFF. The CDR3 DNA sequence: TGCGCCAGCAGCTTGGCTTCTCAAAAGACCGGGGAGCTGTTTTTT.

The J gene is TRBJ2-6, the V gene TRBV29-1; D may be TRBD2 (5 bases). Trimming left V 6 bases short and J 2 bases short, with 11 bases between. Germline V gives CDR1 SQVTM, CDR2 ANQGSEA. The CDR3 totals 14 residues. The CDR3 bases are TGCAGCGTCTTCGGGGAGACTGGGGCCAACGTCCTGACTTTC. Protein sequence: CSVFGETGANVLTF. The variable domain in full, completed from reference TRBV29-1 and TRBJ2-6, reads SAVISQKPSRDICQRGTSLTIQCQVDSQVTMMFWYRQQPGQSLTLIATANQGSEATYESGFVIDKFPISRPNLTFSTLTVSNMSPEDSSIYLCSVFGETGANVLTFGAGSRLTVL.

The chain couples TRBV19 to TRBJ2-1; the match to TRBD1 covers 7 bases. Germline V CDR1 and CDR2: LNHDA, SQIVND (reference sequence). Germline trimming cut 7 bases from V and 4 bases from J; bases unmatched to any gene: 13. The CDR3 runs 16 residues. CDR3 sequence (DNA): TGTGCCAGTACTCCTAACCGACAGGGTGGGTACAATGAGCAGTTCTTC. Its translation is CASTPNRQGGYNEQFF.

There are a few counts of this clone. The gene calls are TRBV9 and TRBJ1-3; unclear D gene. The CDR3 runs to 17 residues. The V and J ends lost 4 bases and 2 bases respectively, with 19 bases between them. In germline, CDR1 is SGDLS, CDR2 YYNGEE. This CDR3 is CASSPTSGTYTGNTIYF. The CDR3 DNA sequence: TGTGCCAGCAGCCCAACTTCTGGCACATATACTGGAAACACCATATATTTT. Looking up the rest from reference TRBV9 and TRBJ1-3 gives the full variable domain: DSGVTQTPKHLITATGQRVTLRCSPRSGDLSVYWYQQSLDQGLQFLIQYYNGEERAKGNILERFSAQQFPDLHSELNLSSLELGDSALYFCASSPTSGTYTGNTIYFGEGSWLTVV.

The chain combines TRBV7-2 with TRBJ2-7; no firm D call. Germline V gives CDR1 SGHTA, CDR2 FQGNSA. V shed 5 bases and J shed 1 base, with 15 bases lying between them. The CDR3 totals 15 residues. CDR3 nucleotide sequence: TGTGCCAGCAGCACGAGCAACGGAAGGTCCTACGAGCAGTACTTC. This sequence encodes CASSTSNGRSYEQYF.

This clone was counted a few times. Written as DNA, the CDR3 is TGTGCCAGCAGCCGTACAGGAAATGAAAAACTGTTTTTT. It codes for CASSRTGNEKLFF. The rearrangement joins TRBV7-9 to TRBJ1-4; TRBD1 might be the D (5 bases). Trimming pared 5 bases from V and 5 bases from J, leaving 9 bases between. The germline gives CDR1 SEHNR, CDR2 FQNEAQ (reference sequence). The CDR3 length is 13 residues.

The sample holds a few counts of this clone. The gene calls are TRBV7-2 and TRBJ2-6; no reliable D call. CDR1 is SGHTA, CDR2 FQGNSA, per germline. V was shortened by 0 bases and J by 5 bases, with 11 bases between the two germline ends. There are 16 residues in the CDR3. CDR3 region: CASSLALGFRANVLTF. CDR3 DNA: TGTGCCAGCAGCTTAGCGCTTGGGTTTAGGGCCAACGTCCTGACTTTC.

Details on this clone: The same CDR3 arises from other DNA sequences in this sample as well. The chain is built from TRBV5-4 and TRBJ2-5, with TRBD2 matching 13 bases. CDR1 SGHNT and CDR2 YYREEE come from the germline V gene (reference sequence). V gave up 5 bases and J gave up 4 bases; unmatched junction bases: 5. The CDR3 sequence is 15 residues long. CDR3 region: CASSQGLAGAETQYF. As DNA, the CDR3 is TGTGCCAGCAGTCAAGGACTAGCGGGGGCAGAGACCCAGTACTTC.

The V gene is TRBV30, the J gene TRBJ2-7, with 8 positions matching TRBD1. The V gene's germline CDR1 is GTSNPN and CDR2 SVGIG (reference sequence). V lost 1 base to trimming and J lost 5 bases; unmatched junction nucleotides: 1. The CDR3 is 12 amino acids. The CDR3, as DNA: TGTGCCTGGAGTGCGGGACAGGACGAGCAGTACTTC. The encoded protein is CAWSAGQDEQYF.

This chain links TRBV2 with TRBJ2-7; TRBD2 might be the D (5 bases). The ends were cut back, 3 bases at V and 9 bases at J, with 9 bases in the middle. Germline CDR1 is SNHLY and CDR2 is FYNNEI. The CDR3 runs 11 residues. As DNA, the CDR3 is TGTGCCAGCAGTGAGAGGGCGTGGCAGTACTTC. Its translation: CASSERAWQYF.

There are a few counts of this clone. This rearrangement joins TRBV4-3 to TRBJ1-6; D unclear. Trimming cost V 1 base and J 4 bases, with 8 bases left between them. The CDR3 is made up of 15 amino acids. The germline gives CDR1 LGHNA, CDR2 YSLEER. The CDR3 sequence: CASSQGYGYNSPLHF. CDR3 coding DNA: TGCGCCAGCAGCCAAGGTTACGGGTATAATTCACCCCTCCACTTT.

Here the CDR3 reads CASSTRTYNEQFF. The CDR3 nucleotides read TGTGCCAGCAGTACCCGCACCTACAATGAGCAGTTCTTC. This chain uses TRBV2 with TRBJ2-1; no clear D gene. CDR3 size: 13 residues. Germline-derived CDR1 and CDR2 are SNHLY and FYNNEI. V was cut by 5 bases and J by 2 bases, with 7 bases left in between.

With respect to this clone: Different DNA sequences within this sample yield the same CDR3. The rearrangement joins TRBV19 to TRBJ1-1, with 8 bases matching TRBD1. Germline assignment: CDR1 LNHDA and CDR2 SQIVND (reference sequence). J lost 1 base, V lost 7 bases, and 2 bases had no gene match. The CDR3 spans 13 residues. This chain's CDR3 is CASKDRENTEAFF. The DNA for the CDR3 is TGTGCCAGTAAGGACAGGGAGAACACTGAAGCTTTCTTT.

In its sample, this clone was seen a few times. At one of its ends the junction is not consistent with the germline gene, which may arise from a read error. The chain carries TRBV7-7 and TRBJ2-3, with 8 bases identical to TRBD1. CDR3 length equals 13 residues. The germline CDR1 and CDR2 sequences are SSHAT and FNYEAQ (reference sequence). CDR3 region: CASSPTGVDTQYF. Written as DNA, the CDR3 is TGTGCTAGCAGCCCGACAGGGGTAGATACGCAGTATTTT.

V is TRBV1 and J is TRBJ1-5. TRBV1 is listed as a pseudogene. The CDR3 is 10 amino acids. This chain's CDR3 is CTSGSQPQHF. The CDR3, as DNA: TGCACCAGCGGAAGTCAGCCCCAGCATTTT.

V gene TRBV21-1 combines with J gene TRBJ2-3. TRBV21-1 is deemed a pseudogene. CDR3 length: 14 amino acids. This chain's CDR3 is CASSKKPAVDTQYF. The CDR3, as DNA: TGTGCCAGCAGCAAAAAGCCAGCAGTAGATACGCAGTATTTT.

This chain connects TRBV14 to TRBJ2-1; TRBD1 or TRBD2 may be the D gene (5 bases each). The CDR3 length is 13 residues. V was cut by 2 bases and J by 14 bases, with 16 bases left in between. Germline V gives CDR1 SGHDN, CDR2 FVKESK. CDR3 residues: CASSQSGRGTEFF. The CDR3 nucleotides are TGTGCCAGCAGCCAATCAGGCCGAGGGACGGAGTTCTTC.

The V call is TRBV11-3, the J call TRBJ1-6, with a tentative D call TRBD1 (5 bases). Germline CDR1 is SGHNT and CDR2 is YENEEA. Trimming stripped 3 bases from V and 7 bases from J, with 7 bases between. This CDR3 is built from 13 residues. This chain's CDR3 is CASSLTENSPLHF. In DNA form, the CDR3 reads TGTGCCAGCAGCTTGACAGAAAATTCACCCCTCCACTTT.

The chain carries TRBV6-6 and TRBJ2-3; 11 bases align to TRBD1. This CDR3 spans 14 amino acids. Looked up from germline, CDR1 is MNHNY and CDR2 is SVGAGI (reference sequence). V was clipped by 8 bases and J by 5 bases; unmatched bases: 6. The CDR3 spells CASEDRGHGDTQYF. CDR3 DNA: TGTGCCAGCGAGGACAGGGGGCATGGAGATACGCAGTATTTT.

This rearrangement joins TRBV13 to TRBJ2-3, with 10 positions matching TRBD2. Germline V gene lookup returns CDR1 PRHDT and CDR2 FYEKMQ (reference sequence). The CDR3 is 17 amino acids. V lost 0 bases, J lost 7 bases, and 10 bases stayed unmatched. The DNA for the CDR3 is TGTGCCAGCAGCTTAGGCCGGGGAGCGGGGGGGCTAAATACGCAGTATTTT. Translating it yields CASSLGRGAGGLNTQYF.

Only a few counts were recorded for this clone. This rearrangement joins TRBV28 to TRBJ2-1; 15 bases map to TRBD2. The CDR3 length is 13 residues. V was clipped by 10 bases and J by 15 bases; unmatched bases: 10. In germline, CDR1 is MDHEN, CDR2 SYDVKM. CDR3 DNA: TGTGCCACCGAACCGGGACTAGCGGGGGGCCTGTTCTTC. This encodes CATEPGLAGGLFF. Combining the CDR3 with reference TRBV28 and TRBJ2-1 gives the whole variable domain DVKVTQSSRYLVKRTGEKVFLECVQDMDHENMFWYRQDPGLGLRLIYFSYDVKMKEKGDIPEGYSVSREKKERFSLILESASTNQTSMYLCATEPGLAGGLFFGPGTRLTVL.